One TCR beta chain is described in this entry. The antigen remains undetermined. Every isolated RNA sample was fully reverse transcribed, so sequencing captured expressed TCRB transcripts. Generated by immunoSEQ multiplex PCR, the TCRdb table keeps only in-frame clones and is missing some. This table holds about 620,000 clones, roughly a sixth found once. This sample was taken from a study of beta chain features in type 1 diabetes. Study results and caveats: Junctions at VDJ sites from type 1 diabetes patients had fewer insertions and more deletions. It was among patients, rather than healthy donors, that naive, central memory and Treg TCRB repertoires appeared more similar.

V was pared by 7 bases and J by 4 bases, with 13 bases between. The V gene's germline CDR1 is MNHEY and CDR2 SVGAGI. The CDR3 totals 13 residues. Sequencing used naive CD4+ T cells from blood. The TCR originated in a man aged 18-30 years in good health. The V call is TRBV6-5, the J call TRBJ1-2, with D uncertain. The CDR3 loop reads CASISSMTYGYTF. The CDR3 coding sequence is TGTGCCAGCATTTCCTCAATGACCTATGGCTACACCTTC.